This TCR beta chain was sequenced for a study of identical twins. With no exceptions, donors were healthy Caucasians. Notes on the study in general: Cord blood beta clonotypes present at high abundance carried fewer insertions; no such pattern appeared in memory repertoires. Out-of-frame alpha sequences shared by twins showed excess low generation probability.

This clonotype was seen at least ten times. Its specificity is unknown. MiXCR, run by TCRdb on the 5' RACE reads, gives a single entry per CDR3 protein. The table lists approximately 670,000 distinct CDR3 sequences, around 6% of them singletons. CDR3 size: 14 residues. The ends were cut back, 6 bases at V and 0 bases at J, with 11 bases in the middle. Sequenced: naive T cells sorted from blood. This receptor was taken from a man younger than 35 in good health. The gene calls are TRBV12-3 or TRBV12-4 and TRBJ1-1, with D perhaps TRBD1 (6 bases). CDR3 nucleotides: TGTGCCAGCAGCTATGGGACAATGAACACTGAAGCTTTCTTT. Protein sequence: CASSYGTMNTEAFF.